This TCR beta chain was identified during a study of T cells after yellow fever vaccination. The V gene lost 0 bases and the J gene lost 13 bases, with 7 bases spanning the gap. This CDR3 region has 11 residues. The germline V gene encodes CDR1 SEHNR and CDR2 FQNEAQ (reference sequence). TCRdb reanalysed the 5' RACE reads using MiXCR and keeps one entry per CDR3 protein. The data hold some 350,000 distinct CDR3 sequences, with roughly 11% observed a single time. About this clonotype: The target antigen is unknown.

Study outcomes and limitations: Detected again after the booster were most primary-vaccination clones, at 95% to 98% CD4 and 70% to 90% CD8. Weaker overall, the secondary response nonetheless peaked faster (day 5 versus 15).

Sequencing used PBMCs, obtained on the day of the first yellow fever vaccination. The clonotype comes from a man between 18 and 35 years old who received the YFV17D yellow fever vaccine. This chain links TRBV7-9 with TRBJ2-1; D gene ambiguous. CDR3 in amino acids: CASSLAGLQFF. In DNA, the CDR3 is TGTGCCAGCAGCTTAGCCGGGCTTCAGTTCTTC.